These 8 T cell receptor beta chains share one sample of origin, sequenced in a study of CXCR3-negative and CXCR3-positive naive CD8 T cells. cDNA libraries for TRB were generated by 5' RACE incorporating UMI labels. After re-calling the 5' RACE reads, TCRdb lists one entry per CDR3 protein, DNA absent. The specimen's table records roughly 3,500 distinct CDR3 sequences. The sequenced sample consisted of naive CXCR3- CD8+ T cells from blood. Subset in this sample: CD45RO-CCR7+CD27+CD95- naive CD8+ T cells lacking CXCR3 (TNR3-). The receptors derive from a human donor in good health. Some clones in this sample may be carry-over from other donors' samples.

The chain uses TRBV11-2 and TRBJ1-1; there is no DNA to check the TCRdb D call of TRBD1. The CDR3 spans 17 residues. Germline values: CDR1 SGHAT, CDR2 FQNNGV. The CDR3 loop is CASSARDPGRRNTEAFF.

CDR3 in amino acids: CASSPGSYEQYF. The chain links TRBV2 to TRBJ2-7. Germline loops: CDR1 SNHLY, CDR2 FYNNEI. The CDR3 is made up of 12 amino acids.

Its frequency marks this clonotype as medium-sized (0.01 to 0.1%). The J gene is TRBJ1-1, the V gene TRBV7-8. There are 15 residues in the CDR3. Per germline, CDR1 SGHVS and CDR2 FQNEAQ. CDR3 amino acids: CASSFSGTLNTEAFF.

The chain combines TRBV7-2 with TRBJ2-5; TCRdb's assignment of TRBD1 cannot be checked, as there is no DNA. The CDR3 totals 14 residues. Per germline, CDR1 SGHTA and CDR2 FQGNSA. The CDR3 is CASSLVGGAETQYF.

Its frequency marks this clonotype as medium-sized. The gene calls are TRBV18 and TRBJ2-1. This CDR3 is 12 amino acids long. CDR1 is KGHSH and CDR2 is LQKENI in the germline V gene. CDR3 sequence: CASSARNIEQFF.

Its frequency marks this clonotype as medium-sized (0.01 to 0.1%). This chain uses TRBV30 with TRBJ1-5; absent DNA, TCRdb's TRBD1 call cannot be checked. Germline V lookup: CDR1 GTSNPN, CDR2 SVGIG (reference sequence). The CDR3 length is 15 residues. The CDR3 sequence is CAWSPGTGINQPQHF.

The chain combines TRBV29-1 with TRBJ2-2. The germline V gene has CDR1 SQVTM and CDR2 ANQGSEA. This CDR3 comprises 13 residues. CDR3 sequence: CSVESLYTGELFF.

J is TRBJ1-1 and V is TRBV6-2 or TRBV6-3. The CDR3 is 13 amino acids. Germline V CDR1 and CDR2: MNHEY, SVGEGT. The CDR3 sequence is CASSPGLSTEAFF.